This is a list of T cell receptor beta chains from one sample in a study of cytomegalovirus exposure and HLA in healthy donors. Some clones are missing from TCRdb's copy, which holds only in-frame ones; the method was immunoSEQ multiplex PCR. This table has about 120,000 clones, approximately 88% appearing once. Sequencing was performed on PBMCs. The receptor source for this set is a young woman in good health and CMV-seronegative. The CDR3 runs from the conserved cysteine through the conserved F or W. The order of the fields is CDR3 DNA, CDR3 protein, J gene, D gene, V gene, clone size. The D gene is left open where the match is weak. Only part of the rows carry a size: once, few, many, or a class if the clone is expanded.

CDR3 DNA: TGTGCCAGCAGCTCACAACTAGCGGGACCGTACGAGCAGTACTTC
CDR3 protein: CASSSQLAGPYEQYF
J gene: TRBJ2-7
D gene: TRBD2
V gene: TRBV11-2
clone size: NA

CDR3 DNA: TGCAGCGTTGAAGTGGTGCGGACTAGCGGGGAACAAGGAGGTTACGAGCAGTACTTC
CDR3 protein: CSVEVVRTSGEQGGYEQYF
J gene: TRBJ2-7
D gene: TRBD2
V gene: TRBV29-1
clone size: NA

CDR3 DNA: TGTGCCAGCAGCTGGAGTGGCTACGAGCAGTACTTC
CDR3 protein: CASSWSGYEQYF
J gene: TRBJ2-7
D gene: NA
V gene: TRBV5-4
clone size: NA

CDR3 DNA: TGTGCCAGCAGCTTACGGAAATTAGGGGTATTGGAGACCCAGTACTTC
CDR3 protein: CASSLRKLGVLETQYF
J gene: TRBJ2-5
D gene: NA
V gene: TRBV11-3
clone size: NA

CDR3 DNA: TGTGCCAGCAGCTTTAGCGGGAGAGGGGGCCCAGATACGCAGTATTTT
CDR3 protein: CASSFSGRGGPDTQYF
J gene: TRBJ2-3
D gene: TRBD2
V gene: TRBV13
clone size: once

CDR3 DNA: TGTGCCAGCTCACCACCTTCAGGAAGATACACTGAAGCTTTCTTT
CDR3 protein: CASSPPSGRYTEAFF
J gene: TRBJ1-1
D gene: NA
V gene: TRBV18
clone size: NA

CDR3 DNA: TGTGCCAGCAGTGACTCGGGAGGATTGACAGATACGCAGTATTTT
CDR3 protein: CASSDSGGLTDTQYF
J gene: TRBJ2-3
D gene: TRBD2
V gene: TRBV6-1
clone size: once

CDR3 DNA: TGTGCCAGCAGCGTTCTTGGGACTAGCGGGTTTTCCTACAATGAGCAGTTCTTC
CDR3 protein: CASSVLGTSGFSYNEQFF
J gene: TRBJ2-1
D gene: TRBD2
V gene: TRBV9
clone size: NA

CDR3 DNA: TGTGCCAGCAGCTTAGCCGGGACTAGCGGTTACGATGAGCAGTTCTTC
CDR3 protein: CASSLAGTSGYDEQFF
J gene: TRBJ2-1
D gene: TRBD2
V gene: TRBV13
clone size: NA

CDR3 DNA: TGTGCCAGCAGTTTATCGGCAACCGGGACTAGCGGGACCAGCCTCGACAATGAGCAGTTCTTC
CDR3 protein: CASSLSATGTSGTSLDNEQFF
J gene: TRBJ2-1
D gene: TRBD2
V gene: TRBV27
clone size: NA

CDR3 DNA: TGTGCCAGCAGTCTTCGGACAGGGGTGGACTATGGCTACACCTTC
CDR3 protein: CASSLRTGVDYGYTF
J gene: TRBJ1-2
D gene: TRBD1
V gene: TRBV27
clone size: NA

CDR3 DNA: TGTGCCAGCAGCTTAGCGGGAGGGCCAGCCGAGCAGTACTTC
CDR3 protein: CASSLAGGPAEQYF
J gene: TRBJ2-7
D gene: TRBD2
V gene: TRBV11-3
clone size: NA

CDR3 DNA: TGTGCCAGCAGCTTAGGGGCAGGGGGCACCTACGAGCAGTACTTC
CDR3 protein: CASSLGAGGTYEQYF
J gene: TRBJ2-7
D gene: TRBD1
V gene: TRBV7-9
clone size: NA

CDR3 DNA: TGCGCCAGCAGCTTCCCGCAGGGGTCGTTTCGGGATACGCAGTATTTT
CDR3 protein: CASSFPQGSFRDTQYF
J gene: TRBJ2-3
D gene: NA
V gene: TRBV5-1
clone size: NA

CDR3 DNA: TGTGCCAGCAGCCAATCCGGGACAGGGTTCTTCGAGCAGTACTTC
CDR3 protein: CASSQSGTGFFEQYF
J gene: TRBJ2-7
D gene: TRBD1
V gene: TRBV14
clone size: once

CDR3 DNA: TGCGCCAGCAGCTGGGACGGGAGGGGGACCGGGGAGCTGTTTTTT
CDR3 protein: CASSWDGRGTGELFF
J gene: TRBJ2-2
D gene: TRBD2
V gene: TRBV5-1
clone size: NA

CDR3 DNA: TGCGCCAGCAGCCCGGAGCGGGATCTTGGGGAGCTGTTTTTT
CDR3 protein: CASSPERDLGELFF
J gene: TRBJ2-2
D gene: TRBD2
V gene: TRBV4-1
clone size: NA

CDR3 DNA: TGCGCCAGCAGTCCCACGGTGGAGGGCTACGAGCAGTACTTC
CDR3 protein: CASSPTVEGYEQYF
J gene: TRBJ2-7
D gene: NA
V gene: TRBV5-1
clone size: NA

CDR3 DNA: TGTGCCAGCAGCCCCGGGGGGGGAGGATCTAATGAGCAGTTCTTC
CDR3 protein: CASSPGGGGSNEQFF
J gene: TRBJ2-1
D gene: TRBD2
V gene: TRBV28
clone size: NA

CDR3 DNA: TGTGCCAGCAGTGAAGTAGGGACTAGCGGCTACGAGCAGTACTTC
CDR3 protein: CASSEVGTSGYEQYF
J gene: TRBJ2-7
D gene: TRBD2
V gene: TRBV6-1
clone size: NA

CDR3 DNA: TGTGCCAGCAGCCCTCCCGCGGGCGGGGGCGGCACAGATACGCAGTATTTT
CDR3 protein: CASSPPAGGGGTDTQYF
J gene: TRBJ2-3
D gene: NA
V gene: TRBV13
clone size: NA

CDR3 DNA: TGTGCCAGCTCATCCGGGACCTACAATGAGCAGTTCTTC
CDR3 protein: CASSSGTYNEQFF
J gene: TRBJ2-1
D gene: NA
V gene: TRBV18
clone size: NA

CDR3 DNA: TGTGCCAGCAGCTTAATAGGGGGCGCAATGTACGAGCAGTACTTC
CDR3 protein: CASSLIGGAMYEQYF
J gene: TRBJ2-7
D gene: TRBD1
V gene: TRBV7-8
clone size: NA

CDR3 DNA: TGTGCCAGCAGTTTTGAGGCTAGCGGGATTCCCGGGGAGCTGTTTTTT
CDR3 protein: CASSFEASGIPGELFF
J gene: TRBJ2-2
D gene: TRBD2
V gene: TRBV28
clone size: NA

CDR3 DNA: TGTGCCAGCAGAGCGACTAGCGTGCCGAACACCGGGGAGCTGTTTTTT
CDR3 protein: CASRATSVPNTGELFF
J gene: TRBJ2-2
D gene: TRBD2
V gene: TRBV6-6
clone size: once

CDR3 DNA: TGTGCCACCAGCAGAATATCGGGGGGGGCCAACGTCCTGACTTTC
CDR3 protein: CATSRISGGANVLTF
J gene: TRBJ2-6
D gene: NA
V gene: TRBV15
clone size: NA

CDR3 DNA: TGTGCCAGCAGCCGGACAGGGAATCAGCCCCAGCATTTT
CDR3 protein: CASSRTGNQPQHF
J gene: TRBJ1-5
D gene: TRBD1
V gene: TRBV7-8
clone size: few

CDR3 DNA: TGTGCTAGTGGTTTGGCAAACAGGGGGCTGGAGACAGATACGCAGTATTTT
CDR3 protein: CASGLANRGLETDTQYF
J gene: TRBJ2-3
D gene: TRBD1
V gene: TRBV12-5
clone size: NA

CDR3 DNA: TGTGCCAGCAGTTACGGTCCGTCCTACGAGCAGTACTTC
CDR3 protein: CASSYGPSYEQYF
J gene: TRBJ2-7
D gene: NA
V gene: TRBV6-9
clone size: NA

CDR3 DNA: TGCAGCGGCGCCACAGGGGGCGCGATAAACATTCAGTACTTC
CDR3 protein: CSGATGGAINIQYF
J gene: TRBJ2-4
D gene: TRBD1
V gene: TRBV29-1
clone size: NA

CDR3 DNA: TGTGCCAGCAGCCCCGGGCTAGCGGGAGGTACCGGGGAGCTGTTTTTT
CDR3 protein: CASSPGLAGGTGELFF
J gene: TRBJ2-2
D gene: TRBD2
V gene: TRBV27
clone size: NA

CDR3 DNA: TGTGCCAGCAGTCCGTTAGACAGGGACACTGAAGCTTTCTTT
CDR3 protein: CASSPLDRDTEAFF
J gene: TRBJ1-1
D gene: TRBD1
V gene: TRBV28
clone size: NA

CDR3 DNA: TGTGCCAGCAGTACAGGCCGCGTTAACACAGATACGCAGTATTTT
CDR3 protein: CASSTGRVNTDTQYF
J gene: TRBJ2-3
D gene: NA
V gene: TRBV11-3
clone size: NA

CDR3 DNA: TGTGCCAGCAGTCTCCAGGATCAGCCCCAGCATTTT
CDR3 protein: CASSLQDQPQHF
J gene: TRBJ1-5
D gene: NA
V gene: TRBV28
clone size: few

CDR3 DNA: TGTGCCAGCAGTTTACAGGGTGCGTTCTTCTTATTC
CDR3 protein: CASSLQGAFFLF
J gene: TRBJ2-7
D gene: NA
V gene: TRBV28
clone size: once

CDR3 DNA: TGTGCCAGCAGTTTAACGACCGGGACTAGCGGGAGGACCAGACCCTACGAGCAGTACTTC
CDR3 protein: CASSLTTGTSGRTRPYEQYF
J gene: TRBJ2-7
D gene: TRBD2
V gene: TRBV28
clone size: NA

CDR3 DNA: TGTGCCAGCAGCCTTAGTGGAGCGGGGAACACCGGGGAGCTGTTTTTT
CDR3 protein: CASSLSGAGNTGELFF
J gene: TRBJ2-2
D gene: NA
V gene: TRBV7-3
clone size: NA

CDR3 DNA: TGTGCCAGCAGCTTATCCCCGCCCGGTAACGATGAGCAGTTCTTC
CDR3 protein: CASSLSPPGNDEQFF
J gene: TRBJ2-1
D gene: NA
V gene: TRBV7-9
clone size: NA

CDR3 DNA: TGTGCCAGCAGCTTGGCGGGAGGGCCAATAAACGAGCAGTACTTC
CDR3 protein: CASSLAGGPINEQYF
J gene: TRBJ2-7
D gene: TRBD2
V gene: TRBV7-9
clone size: NA

CDR3 DNA: TGTGCCAGCAGCTTAGAGAGGGTCGCTCTGGAGCAGTACTTC
CDR3 protein: CASSLERVALEQYF
J gene: TRBJ2-7
D gene: NA
V gene: TRBV7-9
clone size: few

CDR3 DNA: TGTGCCAAAAGGACTAGCGGGAGCACCGGGGAGCTGTTTTTT
CDR3 protein: CAKRTSGSTGELFF
J gene: TRBJ2-2
D gene: TRBD2
V gene: TRBV2
clone size: NA

CDR3 DNA: TGTGCCAGCTCACCATATACTACGGAGCAGTACTTC
CDR3 protein: CASSPYTTEQYF
J gene: TRBJ2-7
D gene: NA
V gene: TRBV18
clone size: few

CDR3 DNA: TGTGCCATCAGTGATAGGTCCCTCCCGGGGAACTATGGCTACACCTTC
CDR3 protein: CAISDRSLPGNYGYTF
J gene: TRBJ1-2
D gene: NA
V gene: TRBV10-3
clone size: once

CDR3 DNA: TGCGCCAGCAGCTTGGACGTCTTGGTCCCCAGCTCTGGGGCCAACGTCCTGACTTTC
CDR3 protein: CASSLDVLVPSSGANVLTF
J gene: TRBJ2-6
D gene: NA
V gene: TRBV5-1
clone size: NA

CDR3 DNA: TGTGCCAGCAGTTTATTTCGGGACAGGGACTACGAGCAGTACTTC
CDR3 protein: CASSLFRDRDYEQYF
J gene: TRBJ2-7
D gene: TRBD1
V gene: TRBV28
clone size: NA

CDR3 DNA: TGTGCCAGCAGCCTCGACAGTACACAACCCTACGAGCAGTACTTC
CDR3 protein: CASSLDSTQPYEQYF
J gene: TRBJ2-7
D gene: NA
V gene: TRBV7-9
clone size: NA

CDR3 DNA: TGTGCCAGCAGCTTTCGGCTAGCCCCGGCCACAGATACGCAGTATTTT
CDR3 protein: CASSFRLAPATDTQYF
J gene: TRBJ2-3
D gene: NA
V gene: TRBV5-4
clone size: once

CDR3 DNA: TGTGCCAGCAGTCTTAGCGGGAGGGCCCGAGAGACCCAGTACTTC
CDR3 protein: CASSLSGRARETQYF
J gene: TRBJ2-5
D gene: TRBD2
V gene: TRBV2
clone size: NA

CDR3 DNA: TGTGCCTGGAGTGTACGGGGGTGGAGGGACACTGAAGCTTTCTTT
CDR3 protein: CAWSVRGWRDTEAFF
J gene: TRBJ1-1
D gene: NA
V gene: TRBV30
clone size: NA

CDR3 DNA: TGCAGCGTTGATGGGACAGGGGGCTCCTACGAGCAGTACTTC
CDR3 protein: CSVDGTGGSYEQYF
J gene: TRBJ2-7
D gene: TRBD1
V gene: TRBV29-1
clone size: NA

CDR3 DNA: TGTGCTAGTGGTTTGGGAGGGGAGGGCCTCTCTGATGAGCAGTTCTTC
CDR3 protein: CASGLGGEGLSDEQFF
J gene: TRBJ2-1
D gene: TRBD2
V gene: TRBV12-5
clone size: NA

CDR3 DNA: TGTGCCAGCAGACCCGGGACTAGCGGGAGGGATGAGCAGTTCTTC
CDR3 protein: CASRPGTSGRDEQFF
J gene: TRBJ2-1
D gene: TRBD2
V gene: TRBV6-6
clone size: NA

CDR3 DNA: TGCAGCGTGGACAGGGGGGACAATGAGCAGTTCTTC
CDR3 protein: CSVDRGDNEQFF
J gene: TRBJ2-1
D gene: TRBD1
V gene: TRBV29-1
clone size: few

CDR3 DNA: TGTGCCAGCAGAGCCGGCGGAGATGAGCAGTTCTTC
CDR3 protein: CASRAGGDEQFF
J gene: TRBJ2-1
D gene: NA
V gene: TRBV27
clone size: NA